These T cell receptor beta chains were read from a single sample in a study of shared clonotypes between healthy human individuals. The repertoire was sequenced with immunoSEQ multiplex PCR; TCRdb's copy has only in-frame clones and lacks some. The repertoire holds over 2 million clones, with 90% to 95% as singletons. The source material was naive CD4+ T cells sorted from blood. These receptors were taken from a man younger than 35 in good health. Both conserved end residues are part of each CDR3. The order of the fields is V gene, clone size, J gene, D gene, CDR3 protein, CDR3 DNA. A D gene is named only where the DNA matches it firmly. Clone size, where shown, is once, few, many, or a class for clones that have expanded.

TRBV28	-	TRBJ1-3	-	CASSGLGDSGNTIYF	TGTGCCAGCAGTGGCCTTGGGGACTCTGGAAACACCATATATTTT
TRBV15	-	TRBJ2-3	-	CATSRRDEQYF	TGTGCCACCAGCAGAAGGGACGAGCAGTATTTT
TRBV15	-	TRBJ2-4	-	CATSQGNGGENIQYF	TGTGCCACCAGCCAGGGAAATGGAGGCGAAAACATTCAGTACTTC
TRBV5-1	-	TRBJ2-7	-	CASSARDSGAYEQYF	TGCGCCAGCAGCGCCCGGGACTCCGGGGCCTACGAGCAGTACTTC
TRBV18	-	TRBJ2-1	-	CASSPSGDNEQFF	TGTGCCAGCTCACCGTCAGGGGACAATGAGCAGTTCTTC
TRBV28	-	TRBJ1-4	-	CASSFYKEKLFF	TGTGCCAGCAGTTTCTATAAGGAAAAACTGTTTTTT
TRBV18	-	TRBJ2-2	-	CASSPKTGTSSTGELFF	TGTGCCAGCTCACCAAAGACAGGGACTTCATCCACCGGGGAGCTGTTTTTT
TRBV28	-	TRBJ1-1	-	CASTLRAAMNTEAFF	TGTGCCAGCACCCTAAGGGCTGCCATGAACACTGAAGCTTTCTTT
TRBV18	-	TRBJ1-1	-	CASSGDLNTEAFF	TGTGCCAGCTCAGGGGACCTGAACACTGAAGCTTTCTTT
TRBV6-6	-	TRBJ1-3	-	CASSYSDESSGNTIYF	TGTGCCAGCAGTTACTCGGACGAGAGCTCTGGAAACACCATATATTTT
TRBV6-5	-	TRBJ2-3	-	CASSYTGTSTDTQYF	TGTGCCAGCAGTTACACAGGGACCAGCACAGATACGCAGTATTTT
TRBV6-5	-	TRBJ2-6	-	CASSYEGSSGANVLTF	TGTGCCAGCAGTTACGAGGGAAGCTCTGGGGCCAACGTCCTGACTTTC
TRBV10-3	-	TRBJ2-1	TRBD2	CAISESGGGAFNEQFF	TGTGCCATCAGTGAGTCAGGCGGGGGGGCGTTCAATGAGCAGTTCTTC
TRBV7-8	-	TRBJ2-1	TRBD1	CASSLVGTAHNEQFF	TGTGCCAGCAGCTTAGTCGGGACAGCTCACAATGAGCAGTTCTTC
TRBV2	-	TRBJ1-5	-	CASSGGYSNQPQHF	TGTGCCAGCAGTGGCGGATATAGCAATCAGCCCCAGCATTTT
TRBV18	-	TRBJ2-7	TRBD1	CASSPLPYTGESYEQYF	TGTGCCAGCTCACCACTCCCATACACAGGGGAATCCTACGAGCAGTACTTC
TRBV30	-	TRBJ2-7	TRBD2	CAWSVRSGGAEQYF	TGTGCCTGGAGTGTACGGAGCGGGGGGGCCGAGCAGTACTTC
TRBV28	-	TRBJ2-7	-	CASSSRHEQYF	TGTGCCAGCAGTTCTCGACACGAGCAGTACTTC
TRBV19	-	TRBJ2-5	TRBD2	CASSRGLVETQYF	TGTGCCAGTAGTAGGGGACTAGTAGAGACCCAGTACTTC
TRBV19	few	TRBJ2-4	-	CASKTDLAKNIQYF	TGTGCCAGTAAAACGGATCTAGCCAAAAACATTCAGTACTTC
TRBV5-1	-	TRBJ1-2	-	CASSLGADNYGYTF	TGCGCCAGCAGCTTGGGTGCAGATAACTATGGCTACACCTTC
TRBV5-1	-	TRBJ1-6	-	CASRRTDDTNSPLHF	TGCGCCAGCAGAAGGACAGATGACACCAATTCACCCCTCCACTTT
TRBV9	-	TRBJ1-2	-	CASSVMAETNYGYTF	TGTGCCAGCAGCGTCATGGCGGAGACAAACTATGGCTACACCTTC
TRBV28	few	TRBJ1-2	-	CASGGDGYTF	TGTGCCAGCGGAGGTGATGGCTACACCTTC
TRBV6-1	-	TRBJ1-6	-	CASSDRGYYNSPLHF	TGTGCCAGCAGTGATAGGGGATACTATAATTCACCCCTCCACTTT